This TCR beta chain originates from a study of human T cells and chemical hapten exposure. General study results and limits: With DPC sensitization, TCRs exceeding 1 in 1000 frequency showed no change. Expanded TCRs made up significantly more big CDR3 similarity clusters than controls did.

Time point noted: patch test 3, about 24 weeks after DPC sensitization. Treatment indicated: therapeutic diphenylcyclopropenone sensitization with weekly scalp DPC. TCRdb re-derived calls from the RACE reads in MiXCR, one entry per CDR3 protein. This repertoire shows 80,000 to 100,000 distinct CDR3 sequences, roughly a quarter found once; its top ten account for about 9.4%. As regards this clonotype: What it recognizes is unknown. Here the CDR3 omits its conserved ending phenylalanine or tryptophan, so a read error is the likely source.

V was pared by 4 bases and J by 0 bases, with 13 bases between. Germline assignment: CDR1 MGHRA and CDR2 YSYEKL. The CDR3 contains 15 residues. This receptor was taken from a man aged 35 to 55 with alopecia areata. Some clones in this sample may be carry-over from other donors' samples. The chain uses TRBV4-1 and TRBJ2-7; D gene unclear. This sample comprised whole blood, obtained in connection with sensitization to the hapten diphenylcyclopropenone (DPC). The CDR3 here is CASSPWTGDSYEQYL. CDR3 coding DNA: TGCGCCAGCAGCCCGTGGACCGGAGACTCCTACGAGCAGTACCTC.